This entry concerns a single TCR beta chain. Its antigen is unidentified. The sort gate was single viable CD3+CD4+CD8-CD45RO+ cells for memory CD4+ T cells. Donors' CMV status reflects serum IgG against pp150, pp28, p38, p52. After thawing, CD4+ T cells were positively selected. TCRdb's copy holds only in-frame clones and misses some; the assay was immunoSEQ multiplex PCR. The data hold some 47,000 clones, with roughly three quarters observed a single time. The sample originates from a study of memory CD4+ T cells and cytomegalovirus serostatus. Findings and caveats of the study: A US-trained random forest predicted CMV serostatus with median AUC around 0.92. Suggested: most of the CMV-linked TCR signature lies in CD4+ memory cells.

The sample consisted of memory CD4+ T cells from blood. This receptor was obtained from an adult in good health and CMV-seronegative.

CDR3: CASSLIVGVRETQYF. The CDR3 DNA follows: TGTGCCAGCAGCTTGATTGTCGGGGTACGAGAGACCCAGTACTTC. The V and J genes are TRBV28 and TRBJ2-5; possibly TRBD2 for D (5 bases). The CDR3 has 15 residues. Germline CDR1 reads MDHEN; CDR2 reads SYDVKM. The ends were cut back, 6 bases at V and 4 bases at J, with 18 bases in the middle.